This T cell receptor beta chain was recovered during a study of control samples from healthy donors and cancer patients. Measured with immunoSEQ multiplex PCR; TCRdb has only the in-frame clones, and not every one. The table lists about 98,000 clones, about 79% of them singletons. From germline, CDR1 is SGHVS and CDR2 FQNEAQ. The CDR3 covers 14 residues. Trimming left V 2 bases short and J 5 bases short, with 12 bases between. The TCR comes from a young woman in good health. V gene TRBV7-8 combines with J gene TRBJ2-5; possible D gene TRBD1, 6 bases. The sequencing input was blood. The CDR3 nucleotides read TGTGCCAGCAGCTTAAGGGGGTTAGGCGAGACCCAGTACTTC. It encodes CASSLRGLGETQYF.